Listed below are T cell receptor beta chains from one sample, sequenced in a study of T-cell reconstitution after alpha-beta-depleted transplantation in children. TCRdb fed the PCR reads into MiXCR, producing one record per CDR3 protein. The sample records 200,000 to 300,000 distinct CDR3 sequences, roughly 23% being singletons. The sample consisted of PBMCs, taken before TCRalphabeta/CD19-depleted stem cell transplant. Receptors originate from a girl aged 2-10 years with Fanconi anemia, due to receive a stem cell transplant. Each CDR3 is given with its conserved first and last residue. Each record gives: V gene, D gene, CDR3 length, J gene, clone size, CDR3 protein, CDR3 DNA. The D gene is left open where the match is weak. Clone size is not always given. Where it is, it says once, few, many or a class for expanded clones.

TRBV28	TRBD1	14	TRBJ1-4	many	CASSGQATNEKLFF	TGTGCCAGCAGTGGACAGGCAACTAATGAAAAACTGTTTTTT
TRBV20-1	-	14	TRBJ2-3	-	CSASLAGITDTQYF	TGCAGTGCTAGCTTGGCGGGCATCACAGATACGCAGTATTTT
TRBV29-1	-	11	TRBJ2-7	-	CSVEDTHEQYF	TGCAGCGTTGAAGATACCCACGAGCAGTACTTC
TRBV20-1	-	11	TRBJ2-1	-	CSAPTLFEQFF	TGCAGTGCCCCTACCTTGTTTGAGCAGTTCTTC
TRBV7-2	-	16	TRBJ2-7	-	CASSLSSGASSYEQYF	TGTGCCAGCAGCTTATCCTCCGGAGCCTCCTCCTACGAGCAGTACTTC
TRBV28	-	15	TRBJ2-6	-	CASDSGTNGANVLTF	TGTGCCAGCGATTCCGGGACAAATGGGGCCAACGTCCTGACTTTC
TRBV5-1	-	15	TRBJ1-6	few	CASSPGTTYNSPLHF	TGCGCCAGCAGCCCCGGGACGACTTATAATTCACCCCTCCACTTT
TRBV4-2	-	16	TRBJ2-1	many	CASSRPAGQTGNEQFF	TGTGCCAGCAGCCGACCAGCGGGCCAAACTGGCAATGAGCAGTTCTTC
TRBV7-2	TRBD1	13	TRBJ2-1	many	CASVRLTGREQFF	TGTGCCAGCGTCCGTCTGACAGGGCGGGAGCAGTTCTTC
TRBV20-1	TRBD1	15	TRBJ2-5	few	CSAAPGAGGDETQYF	TGCAGTGCTGCCCCGGGGGCAGGGGGCGATGAGACCCAGTACTTC
TRBV3-1	-	11	TRBJ2-3	-	CASSQVGPQYF	TGTGCCAGCAGCCAGGTTGGTCCGCAGTATTTT
TRBV5-1	-	16	TRBJ1-1	few	CASSLSESTGNTEAFF	TGCGCCAGCAGCTTGTCAGAATCGACAGGGAACACTGAAGCTTTCTTT
TRBV29-1	-	13	TRBJ2-2	-	CSVVGGHAGELFF	TGCAGCGTTGTGGGGGGTCACGCCGGGGAGCTGTTTTTT
TRBV20-1	-	13	TRBJ2-3	many	CSARDPLDRTQYF	TGCAGTGCTAGAGATCCCCTAGATCGTACGCAGTATTTT
TRBV29-1	-	12	TRBJ2-6	many	CSVLSGANVLTF	TGCAGCGTCCTCTCTGGGGCCAACGTCCTGACTTTC
TRBV25-1	TRBD2	16	TRBJ2-3	-	CASSEPTLAGVDTRYF	TGTGCCAGCAGTGAACCCACACTAGCGGGAGTAGATACGCGGTATTTT
TRBV9	-	12	TRBJ2-2	many	CASSRARGELFF	TGTGCCAGCAGCCGCGCGCGAGGGGAGCTGTTTTTT
TRBV29-1	-	13	TRBJ2-1	many	CSVPTGFYNEQFF	TGCAGCGTTCCGACAGGTTTCTACAATGAGCAGTTCTTC
TRBV20-1	TRBD1	20	TRBJ1-6	many	CSASQRDRGFVSSYNSPLHF	TGCAGTGCTAGTCAAAGAGACAGGGGGTTTGTAAGTTCCTATAATTCACCCCTCCACTTT
TRBV7-2	-	14	TRBJ1-5	many	CASSLLQAYSPQHF	TGTGCCAGCAGCTTATTGCAGGCCTATTCTCCCCAGCATTTT
TRBV29-1	TRBD1	12	TRBJ2-7	few	CSVTTGEYEQYF	TGCAGCGTCACGACAGGGGAATACGAGCAGTACTTC
TRBV6-5	TRBD2	18	TRBJ2-1	many	CASSHSLLAGGVSNEQFF	TGTGCCAGCAGTCACTCGCTACTAGCGGGAGGAGTCAGCAATGAGCAGTTCTTC
TRBV28	-	20	TRBJ2-5	few	CASSPEWDREERLAGETQYF	TGTGCCAGCAGTCCCGAATGGGACAGGGAGGAGAGACTAGCGGGAGAGACCCAGTACTTC
TRBV5-1	-	14	TRBJ2-1	many	CASSARDLHNEQFF	TGCGCCAGCAGCGCCAGGGACCTCCACAATGAGCAGTTCTTC
TRBV7-8	TRBD1	17	TRBJ2-7	-	CASIQGGDGTGAYEQYF	TGTGCCAGCATCCAGGGGGGGGATGGGACAGGGGCCTACGAGCAGTACTTC
TRBV29-1	TRBD2	12	TRBJ2-7	many	CSVDLAGVEQYF	TGCAGCGTTGATCTAGCGGGAGTCGAGCAGTACTTC
TRBV7-7	-	16	TRBJ2-1	-	CASSLWGRGPYNEQFF	TGTGCCAGCAGCTTATGGGGCAGGGGACCATACAATGAGCAGTTCTTC
TRBV12-3/TRBV12-4	TRBD1	13	TRBJ2-7	many	CASSFGDSYEQYF	TGTGCCAGCAGTTTTGGGGACAGCTACGAGCAGTACTTC
TRBV10-3	TRBD2	17	TRBJ2-3	-	CAISDLAGAPRGDTQYF	TGTGCCATCAGTGACCTAGCGGGAGCCCCCCGGGGAGATACGCAGTATTTT
TRBV3-1	TRBD1	14	TRBJ1-1	-	CASSLLRTGAEAFF	TGTGCCAGCAGCCTTCTACGGACAGGGGCTGAAGCTTTCTTT
TRBV6-5	-	17	TRBJ2-1	many	CASSYSATGTRYNEQFF	TGTGCCAGCAGTTACTCCGCAACAGGGACCCGCTACAATGAGCAGTTCTTC
TRBV20-1	TRBD2	17	TRBJ2-1	few	CSARRLAGGTSYNEQFF	TGCAGTGCTAGGAGACTAGCGGGAGGTACCTCCTACAATGAGCAGTTCTTC
TRBV9	TRBD2	19	TRBJ2-1	-	CASSVAERGSGRANYEQFF	TGTGCCAGCAGCGTAGCAGAGCGTGGTAGTGGGAGGGCGAACTATGAGCAGTTCTTC
TRBV2	TRBD2	19	TRBJ2-1	few	CTFSPSSGGTFGSYNEQFF	TGTACCTTCTCCCCGTCTAGCGGGGGGACATTTGGCTCCTACAATGAGCAGTTCTTC
TRBV18	TRBD2	17	TRBJ2-7	few	CASSLGTSGRAGYEQYF	TGTGCCAGCTCCCTCGGGACTAGCGGGAGGGCCGGCTACGAGCAGTACTTC
TRBV7-9	-	14	TRBJ1-3	-	CASRADGSGNTIYF	TGTGCCAGCAGAGCGGACGGCTCTGGAAACACCATATATTTT
TRBV20-1	-	13	TRBJ2-1	many	CSARGLTETEQFF	TGCAGTGCTAGAGGGTTGACAGAAACTGAGCAGTTCTTC
TRBV12-3/TRBV12-4	-	15	TRBJ2-1	many	CASSYRTSPYNEQFF	TGTGCCAGCAGTTACAGGACCTCGCCTTACAATGAGCAGTTCTTC
TRBV29-1	TRBD1	11	TRBJ2-7	many	CSAETGDEQYF	TGCAGCGCTGAGACAGGGGACGAGCAGTACTTC
TRBV19	-	13	TRBJ2-7	few	CASSTLSSYEQYF	TGTGCCAGTAGTACCCTCTCCTCCTACGAGCAGTACTTC
TRBV4-2	-	11	TRBJ2-5	-	CASSHGETQYF	TGTGCCAGCAGCCACGGGGAGACCCAGTACTTC
TRBV27	TRBD1	14	TRBJ1-2	few	CASSSTGTGGGYTF	TGTGCCAGCAGTTCCACCGGGACAGGGGGCGGCTACACCTTC
TRBV20-1	TRBD1	14	TRBJ1-4	many	CSARRGTVNEKLFF	TGCAGTGCTAGGCGAGGGACAGTTAATGAAAAACTGTTTTTT
TRBV6-5	-	15	TRBJ2-1	-	CASSYLRGRYNEQFF	TGTGCCAGCAGTTACTTACGGGGACGATACAATGAGCAGTTCTTC
TRBV7-8	-	18	TRBJ2-5	many	CASSLGFGGGGLGETQYF	TGTGCCAGCAGCTTAGGTTTCGGGGGAGGGGGATTAGGGGAGACCCAGTACTTC
TRBV20-1	-	11	TRBJ2-7	many	CSALDTYEQYF	TGCAGTGCCCTGGACACCTACGAGCAGTACTTC
TRBV9	-	14	TRBJ2-1	many	CASNREPLSNEQFF	TGTGCCAGCAATCGAGAACCACTATCCAATGAGCAGTTCTTC
TRBV5-1	-	14	TRBJ2-1	-	CASSSGTGYNEQFF	TGCGCCAGCAGCTCCGGGACGGGGTACAATGAGCAGTTCTTC
TRBV25-1	-	16	TRBJ2-1	many	CASSEYVSGLHNEQFF	TGTGCCAGCAGTGAATATGTCAGCGGACTACACAATGAGCAGTTCTTC
TRBV9	-	14	TRBJ2-2	many	CASSTPPNTGELFF	TGTGCCAGCAGCACCCCACCGAACACCGGGGAGCTGTTTTTT
TRBV7-8	TRBD1	16	TRBJ2-2	-	CASSLGQGRGAGELFF	TGTGCCAGCAGCCTTGGACAGGGAAGGGGTGCGGGGGAGCTGTTTTTT
TRBV4-2	-	14	TRBJ2-5	-	CASSQGPNQETQYF	TGTGCCAGCAGCCAGGGGCCAAACCAAGAGACCCAGTACTTC